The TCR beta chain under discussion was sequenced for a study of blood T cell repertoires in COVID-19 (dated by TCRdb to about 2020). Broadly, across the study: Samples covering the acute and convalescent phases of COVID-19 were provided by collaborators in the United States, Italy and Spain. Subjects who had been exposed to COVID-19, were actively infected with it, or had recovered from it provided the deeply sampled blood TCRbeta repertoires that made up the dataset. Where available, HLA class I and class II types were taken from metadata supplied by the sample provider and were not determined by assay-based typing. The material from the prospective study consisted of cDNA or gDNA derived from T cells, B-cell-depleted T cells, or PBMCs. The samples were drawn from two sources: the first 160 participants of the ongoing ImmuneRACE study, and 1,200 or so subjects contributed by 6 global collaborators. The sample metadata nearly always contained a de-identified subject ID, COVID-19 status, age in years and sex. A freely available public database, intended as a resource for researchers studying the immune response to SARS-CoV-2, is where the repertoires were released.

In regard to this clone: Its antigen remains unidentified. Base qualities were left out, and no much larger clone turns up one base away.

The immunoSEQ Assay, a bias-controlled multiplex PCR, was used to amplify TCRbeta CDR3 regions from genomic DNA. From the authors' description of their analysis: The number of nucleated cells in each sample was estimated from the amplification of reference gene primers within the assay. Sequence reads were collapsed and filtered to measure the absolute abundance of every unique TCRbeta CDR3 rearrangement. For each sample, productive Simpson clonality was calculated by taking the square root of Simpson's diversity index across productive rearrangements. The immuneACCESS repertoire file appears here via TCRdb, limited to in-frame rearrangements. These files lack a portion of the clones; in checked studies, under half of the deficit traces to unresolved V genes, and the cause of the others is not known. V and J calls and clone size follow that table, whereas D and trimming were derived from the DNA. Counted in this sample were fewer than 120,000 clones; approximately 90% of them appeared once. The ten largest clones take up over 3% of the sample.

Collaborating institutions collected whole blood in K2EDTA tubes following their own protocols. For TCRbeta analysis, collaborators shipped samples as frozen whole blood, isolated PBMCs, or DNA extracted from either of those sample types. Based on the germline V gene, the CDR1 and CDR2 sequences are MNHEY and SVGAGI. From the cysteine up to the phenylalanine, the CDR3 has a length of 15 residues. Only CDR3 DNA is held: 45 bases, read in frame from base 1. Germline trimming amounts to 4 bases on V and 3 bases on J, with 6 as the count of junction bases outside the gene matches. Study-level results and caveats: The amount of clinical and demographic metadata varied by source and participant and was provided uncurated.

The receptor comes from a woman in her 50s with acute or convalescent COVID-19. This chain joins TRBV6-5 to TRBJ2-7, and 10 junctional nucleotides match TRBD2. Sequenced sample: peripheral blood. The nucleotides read TGTGCCAGCAGTTCTGGGACTAGCGTTTTCTACGAGCAGTACTTC. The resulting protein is CASSSGTSVFYEQYF.